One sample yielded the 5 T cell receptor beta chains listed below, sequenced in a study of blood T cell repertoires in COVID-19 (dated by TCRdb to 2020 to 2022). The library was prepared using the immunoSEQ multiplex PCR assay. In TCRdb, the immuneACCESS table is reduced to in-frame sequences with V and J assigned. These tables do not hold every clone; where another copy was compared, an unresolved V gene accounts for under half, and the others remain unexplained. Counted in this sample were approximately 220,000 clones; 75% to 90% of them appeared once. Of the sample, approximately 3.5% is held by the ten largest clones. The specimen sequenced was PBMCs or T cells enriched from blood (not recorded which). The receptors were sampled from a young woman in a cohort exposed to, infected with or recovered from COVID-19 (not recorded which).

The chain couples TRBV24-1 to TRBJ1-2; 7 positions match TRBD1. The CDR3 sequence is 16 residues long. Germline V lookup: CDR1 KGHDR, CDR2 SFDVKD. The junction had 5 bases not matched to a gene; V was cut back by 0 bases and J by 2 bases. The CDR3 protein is CATSDLNRGGNYGYTF. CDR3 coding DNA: TGTGCCACCAGTGATTTGAACAGGGGCGGAAACTATGGCTACACCTTC.

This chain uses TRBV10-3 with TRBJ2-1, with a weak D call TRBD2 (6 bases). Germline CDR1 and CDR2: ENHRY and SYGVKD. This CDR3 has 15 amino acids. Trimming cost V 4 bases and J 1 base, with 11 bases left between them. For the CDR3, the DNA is TGTGCCATCAGTGCTCCGGGGGAATCCTACAATGAGCAGTTCTTC. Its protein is CAISAPGESYNEQFF.

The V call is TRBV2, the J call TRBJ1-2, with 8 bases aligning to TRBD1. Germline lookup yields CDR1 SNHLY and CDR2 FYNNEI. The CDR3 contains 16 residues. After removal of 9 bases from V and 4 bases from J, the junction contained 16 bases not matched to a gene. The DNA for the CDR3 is TGTGCCAGTAAACAAGGACCAGGGGGCCGAATCTATGGCTACACCTTC. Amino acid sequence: CASKQGPGGRIYGYTF.

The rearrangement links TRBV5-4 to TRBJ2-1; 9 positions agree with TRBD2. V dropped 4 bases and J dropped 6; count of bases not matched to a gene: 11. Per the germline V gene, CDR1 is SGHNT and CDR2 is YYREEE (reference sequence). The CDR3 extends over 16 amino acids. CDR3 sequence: CASSALLAGGPNEQFF. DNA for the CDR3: TGTGCCAGCAGCGCATTATTGGCGGGAGGGCCCAATGAGCAGTTCTTC.

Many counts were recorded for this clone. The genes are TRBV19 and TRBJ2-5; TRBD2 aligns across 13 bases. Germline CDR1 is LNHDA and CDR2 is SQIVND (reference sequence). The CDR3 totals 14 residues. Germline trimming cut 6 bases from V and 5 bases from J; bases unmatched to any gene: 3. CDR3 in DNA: TGTGCCAGTAGACCGACTAGCGGGAGGGAGACCCAGTACTTC. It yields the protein CASRPTSGRETQYF.